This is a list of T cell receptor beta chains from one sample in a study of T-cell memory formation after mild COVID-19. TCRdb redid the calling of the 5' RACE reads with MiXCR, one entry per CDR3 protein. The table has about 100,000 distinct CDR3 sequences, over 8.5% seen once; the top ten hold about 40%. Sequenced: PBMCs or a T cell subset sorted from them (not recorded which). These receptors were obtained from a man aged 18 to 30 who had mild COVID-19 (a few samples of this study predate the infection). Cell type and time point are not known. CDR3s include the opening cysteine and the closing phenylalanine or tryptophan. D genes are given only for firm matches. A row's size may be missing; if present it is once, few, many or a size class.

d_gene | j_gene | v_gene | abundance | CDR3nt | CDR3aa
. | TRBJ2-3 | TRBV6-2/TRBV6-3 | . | TGTGCCAGCAGTGACTCGGGGCCGGTAGATACGCAGTATTTT | CASSDSGPVDTQYF
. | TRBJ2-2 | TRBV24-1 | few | . | CATAEGTGNLLRAGELFF
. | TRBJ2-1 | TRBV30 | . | TGTGCCTGGGGGACGGGATCCTACAATGAGCAGTTCTTC | CAWGTGSYNEQFF
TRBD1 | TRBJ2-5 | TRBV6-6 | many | TGTGCCAGCAGTGGTGAAGGACAGGGGGCCGGGGAGACCCAGTACTTC | CASSGEGQGAGETQYF
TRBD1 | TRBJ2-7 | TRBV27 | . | TGTGCCAGCAGTTCCGGTCCGGGACAGGGGGCCTACGAGCAGTACTTC | CASSSGPGQGAYEQYF
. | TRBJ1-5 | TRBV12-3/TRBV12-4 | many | TGTGCCAGCAGTTACGCAGGGACTTATAGCAATCAGCCCCAGCATTTT | CASSYAGTYSNQPQHF
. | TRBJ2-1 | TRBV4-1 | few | TGCGCCAGCAGCCAAGGGGGGCCTGAGCAGTTCTTC | CASSQGGPEQFF
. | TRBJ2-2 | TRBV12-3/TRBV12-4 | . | TGTGCCAGCGACGGGGAAAACACCGGGGAGCTGTTTTTT | CASDGENTGELFF
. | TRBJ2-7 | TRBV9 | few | TGTGCCAGCAGTCCCGGTGTCTCCTACGAGCAGTACTTC | CASSPGVSYEQYF
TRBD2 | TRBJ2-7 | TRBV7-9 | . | TGTGCCAGCAGCTCGCCTAGCGGGGCCGGCGAGCAGTACTTC | CASSSPSGAGEQYF
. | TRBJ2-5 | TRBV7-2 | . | TGTGCCAGCGCGGGACTGCAAGAGACCCAGTACTTC | CASAGLQETQYF
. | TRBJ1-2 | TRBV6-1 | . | TGTGCCAGCAGTGAAACTACAGGAGGCTATGGCTACACCTTC | CASSETTGGYGYTF
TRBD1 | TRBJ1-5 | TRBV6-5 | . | TGTGCCAGCAGTCAGGGACAGGGGGTTCAGCCCCAGCATTTT | CASSQGQGVQPQHF
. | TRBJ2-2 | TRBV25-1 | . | TGTGCCAGCAGTGTGTCAGGGACCGGGGAGCTGTTTTTT | CASSVSGTGELFF
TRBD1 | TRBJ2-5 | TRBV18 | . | TGTGCCAGCTCACCAGAATATGAGACAGGGGGCGGGAAGACCCAGTACTTC | CASSPEYETGGGKTQYF
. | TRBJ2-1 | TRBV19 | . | TGTGCCAGTAGTATGGGCCCGTGGCAGTTCTTC | CASSMGPWQFF
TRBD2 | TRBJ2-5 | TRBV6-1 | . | TGTGCCAGCAGTGAAGCGAGGCTAGCGGGGGGGGCAACGTACTTC | CASSEARLAGGATYF
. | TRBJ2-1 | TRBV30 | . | TGTGCCTGGAGTCCTATCAGGGGTTATGGCAATGAGCAGTTCTTC | CAWSPIRGYGNEQFF
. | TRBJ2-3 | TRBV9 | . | TGTGCCAGCAGCGTAGAAGGGACTTCCACAGATACGCAGTATTTT | CASSVEGTSTDTQYF
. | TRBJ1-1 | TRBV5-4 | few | TGTGCCAGCAGCTTAGGACAGCGAATACCGAACACTGAAGCTTTCTTT | CASSLGQRIPNTEAFF
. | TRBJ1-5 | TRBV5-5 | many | TGTGCCAGCAGCTTGACAGGGAGTAATCAGCCCCAGCATTTT | CASSLTGSNQPQHF
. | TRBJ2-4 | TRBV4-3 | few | TGCGCCAGCAGCCAAGATAACAGGAGGGTCATGGGAAAAAACATTCAGTACTTC | CASSQDNRRVMGKNIQYF
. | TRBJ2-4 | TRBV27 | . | TGTGCCAGCAGTTCTACACCCGTTTATGTAGTCAAAAACATTCAGTACTTC | CASSSTPVYVVKNIQYF
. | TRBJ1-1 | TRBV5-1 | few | TGCGCCAGCAGCTGGAAGGACAGGAACACTGAAGCTTTCTTT | CASSWKDRNTEAFF
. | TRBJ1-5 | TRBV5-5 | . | TGTGCCAGCAGTCGGACACCCTCCGGCAATCAGCCCCAGCATTTT | CASSRTPSGNQPQHF
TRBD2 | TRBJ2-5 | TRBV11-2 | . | TGTGCCAGCAGCTTTCCCAACGGGGGGGAAGAGACCCAGTACTTC | CASSFPNGGEETQYF
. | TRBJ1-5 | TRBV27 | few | TGTGCCAGCAGTTTATTCGGGCCTCAGCCCCAGCATTTT | CASSLFGPQPQHF
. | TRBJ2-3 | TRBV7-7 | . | TGTGCCAGCAGCTTGATAGCCTCGTTCCCTCCCGACACAGATACGCAGTATTTT | CASSLIASFPPDTDTQYF
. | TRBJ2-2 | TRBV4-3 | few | TGCGCCAGCAGCCGTGAGGACTCAACGATTATGAACACCGGGGAGCTGTTTTTT | CASSREDSTIMNTGELFF
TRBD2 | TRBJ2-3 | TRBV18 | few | TGTGCCAGCTCACCTCCCTGGAGCGGGAGAAGGGATACGCAGTATTTT | CASSPPWSGRRDTQYF
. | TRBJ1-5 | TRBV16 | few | TGTGCCAGCAGCCAAATTGATAGCAATCAGCCCCAGCATTTT | CASSQIDSNQPQHF
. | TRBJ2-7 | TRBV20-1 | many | TGCAGTGCTAGAGGTTTAGGGTACTACGAGCAGTACTTC | CSARGLGYYEQYF
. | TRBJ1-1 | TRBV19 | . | TGTGCCAGTAGTATAGCAAGGAATCTGAACACTGAAGCTTTCTTT | CASSIARNLNTEAFF
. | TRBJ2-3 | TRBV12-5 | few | TGTGCTAGTGGTTTGGGGCAGCGACACACAGATACGCAGTATTTT | CASGLGQRHTDTQYF
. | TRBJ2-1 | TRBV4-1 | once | TGCGCCAGCAGCCAAGAGGACAGAGCCTACAATGAGCAGTTCTTC | CASSQEDRAYNEQFF
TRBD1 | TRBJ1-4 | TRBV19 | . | TGTGCCAGCCGATCCTCCTGGGACAGAGGAGAACCAACTAATGAAAAACTGTTTTTT | CASRSSWDRGEPTNEKLFF
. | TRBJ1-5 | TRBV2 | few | TGTGCCAGCAGTGACCCGACTGATCTTTATCAGCCCCAGCATTTT | CASSDPTDLYQPQHF
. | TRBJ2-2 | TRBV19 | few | TGTGCCAGTATTTTCGGAACCGGACCCGTCCGGGAGCTGTTTTTT | CASIFGTGPVRELFF
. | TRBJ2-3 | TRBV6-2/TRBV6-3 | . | TGTGCCAGCAGTTACGACCGTGGGGCCAACACAGATACGCAGTATTTT | CASSYDRGANTDTQYF
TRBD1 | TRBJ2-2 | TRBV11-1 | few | TGTGCCAGCAGCTTGTCGCCGGGACAGGGGGCCGGGGAGCTGTTTTTT | CASSLSPGQGAGELFF
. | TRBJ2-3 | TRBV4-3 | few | TGCGCCAGCAGCCAAGGGTCCCCGGGGACAGATACGCAGTATTTT | CASSQGSPGTDTQYF
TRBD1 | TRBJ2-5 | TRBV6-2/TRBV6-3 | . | TGTGCCACCTCACCCCCCCGGGACAGGGGGCTATGGGAGACCCAGTACTTC | CATSPPRDRGLWETQYF